Sequencing of this TCR beta chain was carried out in a study of blood T cell repertoires in COVID-19. Across the whole study: COVID-19 samples, acute and convalescent, were from the United States, Italy and Spain.

Per the original data handling: The assay estimated nucleated cells by amplifying reference gene primers. The assay was immunoSEQ multiplex PCR, and TCRdb's table has in-frame clones only and misses some. The DNA gave D and trimming, while V, J and clone size come from that table. Seen here are approximately 300,000 clones, around 88% observed once, and the top ten hold around 1.6%. The CDR3 spans 12 residues. V was trimmed by 5 bases and J by 4 bases, leaving 8 bases between them. Looked up from germline, CDR1 is SGHVS and CDR2 is FQNEAQ. This chain uses TRBV7-8 with TRBJ1-2, with D perhaps TRBD1 (6 bases). The receptor was derived from a woman aged 45 to 65 with acute or convalescent COVID-19. The sequenced sample was peripheral blood. CDR3 coding DNA: TGTGCCAGCAGCCCAGGGGTCTATGGCTACACCTTC. This translates into CASSPGVYGYTF.